Each of the 30 T cell receptor beta chains below was sequenced from the same sample in a study of T cells in Graves' hyperthyroidism and ophthalmopathy (dated by TCRdb to 2018 to 2020). The library relied on multiplex PCR. The instrument was an Illumina HiSeq 2000. TCR beta CDR3 regions were amplified from RNA transcripts. A first-round RT-PCR of the TCR CDR3 used the HTBI primer set with the Qiagen OneStep RT-PCR kit. TCRdb reran the public reads through fastp at Q25 and MiXCR, keeping productive beta chains. Every distinct CDR3 protein forms one entry, paired with its most common genes and DNA. The sample data list fewer than 800,000 distinct CDR3 sequences, and 16% of these were observed just once. The ten largest account for around 8% of the sample. The sequencing sample was made of blood. The receptors originated from a man aged 18 to 30 with Graves' hyperthyroidism.

This clonotype has ten or more counts. The chain joins TRBV3-1 to TRBJ2-7; D remains ambiguous. Trimming removed 5 bases at V and 6 bases at J, with 14 bases between. CDR1 and CDR2 (germline): LGHDT, YNNKEL (reference sequence). The CDR3 contains 13 residues. The CDR3 nucleotides read TGTGCCAGCAGCTTGGCGAAGGCCGGCGAGCAGTACTTC. Protein sequence: CASSLAKAGEQYF.

This clonotype has a handful of counts. The V call is TRBV12-3 or TRBV12-4, the J call TRBJ1-5, with TRBD1 as a possible D gene (6 bases). CDR3 length equals 14 residues. Trimming shortened V by 6 bases and J by 5 bases, and 14 bases separated the two germline ends. The CDR3 region is CASRIQGDHQPQHF. The CDR3 DNA follows: TGTGCCAGCAGGATACAGGGAGATCATCAGCCCCAGCATTTT.

A few counts support this clonotype. As DNA, the CDR3 is TGTGCCTGGAGTGTACGACGGACTAGCGGTGGCCCCAGCAATGAGCAGTTCTTC. Translation gives CAWSVRRTSGGPSNEQFF. This chain joins TRBV30 and TRBJ2-1, with 10 bases aligning to TRBD2. The length of the CDR3 is 18 residues. Germline V lookup: CDR1 GTSNPN, CDR2 SVGIG (reference sequence). V trimming: 0 bases; J trimming: 6 bases; junction bases outside the gene matches: 14.

The chain employs TRBV7-3 and TRBJ2-5; 12 bases fit TRBD2. V lost 5 bases to trimming and J lost 9 bases; unmatched junction nucleotides: 10. Germline CDR1 SGHTA, CDR2 FQGTGA. This CDR3 is built from 15 residues. The CDR3 reads CASSASGRAQAAQYF. The CDR3 nucleotides are TGTGCCAGCAGCGCTAGCGGGAGGGCCCAGGCGGCCCAGTACTTC.

This clonotype was counted between two and nine times. The chain combines TRBV7-9 with TRBJ2-1; D could derive from TRBD1 or TRBD2 (6 bases each). Trimming removed 4 bases from V and 8 bases from J, with 9 bases in between. The CDR3 has 12 amino acids. From germline, CDR1 is SEHNR and CDR2 FQNEAQ (reference sequence). The CDR3 region is CASSYREDEQFF. CDR3 DNA: TGTGCCAGCAGCTACAGGGAGGATGAGCAGTTCTTC.

This chain links TRBV6-2 or TRBV6-3 with TRBJ2-7; 10 bases are shared with TRBD1. This CDR3 has 14 residues. With V trimmed by 6 bases and J by 6 bases, 8 bases remained unmatched. Germline V gene lookup returns CDR1 MNHEY and CDR2 SVGEGT. As DNA, the CDR3 is TGTGCCAGCAGAGCCGGGACAGGGGCGTCCGAGCAGTACTTC. Protein: CASRAGTGASEQYF.

Of note for this clonotype: It may be a read error: a sequence one base away is much more abundant. The DNA of the CDR3 is TGTGCCAGCAGTCCACTAGCGCGAAGGTCCCACGAGCAGTGCTTC. Translating it yields CASSPLARRSHEQCF. This chain joins TRBV12-3 or TRBV12-4 and TRBJ2-7, with 7 bases that match TRBD2. This CDR3 is built from 15 residues.

The CDR3 DNA follows: TGTGCCAGCAGCCCGACTAGCGGGTCCCACAATGAGCAGTTCTTC. This encodes CASSPTSGSHNEQFF. The genes are TRBV6-1 and TRBJ2-1, with 10 positions matching TRBD2. V was clipped by 6 bases and J by 5 bases; unmatched bases: 7. Germline V gene sequence: CDR1 MNHNS, CDR2 SASEGT. CDR3 length: 15 amino acids.

At least ten counts were recorded for this clonotype. The V and J genes are TRBV28 and TRBJ2-7, with 10 bases that match TRBD1. Germline lookup yields CDR1 MDHEN and CDR2 SYDVKM. This CDR3 region has 15 residues. Trimming removed 6 bases from V and 5 bases from J; junction bases left unmatched: 10. The CDR3: CASSSPGQGSHEQYF. CDR3 bases: TGTGCCAGCAGCTCACCGGGACAGGGGTCCCACGAGCAGTACTTC.

V usage is TRBV19 and J usage is TRBJ1-1, with D possibly TRBD1 on 5 matching bases. Per germline, CDR1 LNHDA and CDR2 SQIVND (reference sequence). V was clipped by 3 bases and J by 1 base, with 15 bases between them. The CDR3 is 16 amino acids. The CDR3 loop is CASSITGGRRNTEAFF. As DNA, the CDR3 is TGTGCCAGTAGTATTACGGGGGGACGGAGGAACACTGAAGCTTTCTTT.

V is TRBV3-1 and J is TRBJ2-1; 7 bases align to TRBD2. The V gene end was trimmed by 7 bases and the J gene end by 0 bases; junction bases not matched to a gene: 12. The germline V gene has CDR1 LGHDT and CDR2 YNNKEL (reference sequence). This CDR3 has 17 residues. The CDR3 region has the DNA TGTGCCAGCAACATCCCACCCGGGGGGAGCTCCTACAATGAGCAGTTCTTC. Translation gives CASNIPPGGSSYNEQFF.

This clonotype was detected only once. This chain connects TRBV30 to TRBJ2-7; no clear D gene. V dropped 4 bases and J dropped 4 bases, with 11 bases sitting between them. The CDR3 is 12 amino acids. In germline, CDR1 is GTSNPN, CDR2 SVGIG (reference sequence). The CDR3 sequence is CAWKALQYEQYF. The CDR3 region has the DNA TGTGCCTGGAAGGCTCTTCAATACGAGCAGTACTTC.

This clonotype has ten or more counts. V gene TRBV29-1 combines with J gene TRBJ2-5; maybe TRBD2 (6 bases). Germline lookup yields CDR1 SQVTM and CDR2 ANQGSEA. V was trimmed by 5 bases and J by 0 bases, leaving 10 bases between them. The CDR3 covers 13 residues. The CDR3 sequence is CSVTRDYQETQYF. As DNA, the CDR3 is TGCAGCGTTACCCGGGACTACCAAGAGACCCAGTACTTC.

This clonotype has ten or more counts. The chain carries TRBV28 and TRBJ2-7, with D tentatively TRBD1 or TRBD2 (5 bases each). This CDR3 spans 15 amino acids. V lost 3 bases and J lost 7, with 19 bases in between. From germline, CDR1 is MDHEN and CDR2 SYDVKM. The CDR3 sequence: CASSFSGDGTREQYF. CDR3 bases: TGTGCCAGCAGTTTCTCTGGGGACGGGACGAGAGAGCAGTACTTC.

As for this clonotype: This clone may be a read error of a much larger clone one base away. This chain uses TRBV27 with TRBJ2-5; D is possibly TRBD2 (6 bases). V was shortened by 8 bases and J by 7 bases, with 20 bases between the two germline ends. Germline assignment: CDR1 MNHEY and CDR2 SMNVEV (reference sequence). There are 14 residues in the CDR3. CDR3 DNA sequence: TGTGCCAGCTCCGGCAGGTCCCCCGGGGGGACCCAGTACTTC. It translates to CASSGRSPGGTQYF.

This clonotype was observed a handful of times. The chain carries TRBV19 and TRBJ2-5; 8 positions agree with TRBD1. The trim removed 6 bases at V and 5 bases at J, leaving 5 bases unmatched. In germline, CDR1 is LNHDA, CDR2 SQIVND (reference sequence). The CDR3 totals 13 residues. The chain's CDR3 is CASSDRDRETQYF. CDR3 coding DNA: TGTGCCAGTAGCGATCGGGACAGGGAGACCCAGTACTTC.

In its sample, this clonotype was seen many times. The chain has TRBV14 and TRBJ2-3; no firm D call. Trimming removed 1 base at V and 4 bases at J, with 3 bases between. The length of the CDR3 is 12 residues. The germline V gene has CDR1 SGHDN and CDR2 FVKESK. CDR3 nucleotide sequence: TGTGCCAGCAGCCAAGCCCCAGATACGCAGTATTTT. This codes for CASSQAPDTQYF.

This clonotype was seen at least ten times. This chain joins TRBV2 and TRBJ1-5, with TRBD1 as a possible D gene (5 bases). Germline V gene lookup returns CDR1 SNHLY and CDR2 FYNNEI. This CDR3 has 14 amino acids. V gave up 4 bases and J gave up 6 bases, with 13 bases separating them. DNA for the CDR3: TGTGCCAGCAGTGTCATGAGGGGAGGTCAGCCCCAGCATTTT. Translation: CASSVMRGGQPQHF. The full variable domain, with the rest looked up from reference TRBV2 and TRBJ1-5, is EPEVTQTPSHQVTQMGQEVILRCVPISNHLYFYWYRQILGQKVEFLVSFYNNEISEKSEIFDDQFSVERPDGSNFTLKIRSTKLEDSAMYFCASSVMRGGQPQHFGDGTRLSIL.

This clonotype was recorded many times. The chain employs TRBV20-1 and TRBJ2-7; 14 bases align to TRBD2. V lost 2 bases, J lost 4 bases, and 4 bases stayed unmatched. This CDR3 spans 15 amino acids. From germline, CDR1 is DFQATT and CDR2 SNEGSKA (reference sequence). Here the CDR3 reads CSARNRLAGGYEQYF. Here the CDR3 DNA reads TGCAGTGCTAGAAACCGACTAGCGGGAGGGTACGAGCAGTACTTC.

This clonotype has a count of ten or more. This rearrangement joins TRBV6-5 to TRBJ2-2, with D unclear. From germline, CDR1 is MNHEY and CDR2 SVGAGI. This CDR3 is built from 12 residues. Trimming pared 2 bases from V and 6 bases from J, leaving 4 bases between. DNA of the CDR3: TGTGCCAGCAGTTACCAAGCCGGGGAGCTGTTTTTT. Protein sequence: CASSYQAGELFF.

This clonotype was detected many times. This chain connects TRBV2 to TRBJ1-2; TRBD1 is a possible D gene (6 bases). The CDR3 is 13 amino acids. CDR1 is SNHLY and CDR2 is FYNNEI in the germline V gene. V gave up 3 bases and J gave up 8 bases, with 13 bases separating them. The CDR3 bases are TGTGCCAGCAGTGAGGGAACAGGGCGAGGCTACACCTTC. Translated, it gives CASSEGTGRGYTF.

This chain joins TRBV12-3 or TRBV12-4 and TRBJ2-1, with 14 bases fitting TRBD2. CDR3 length equals 16 residues. After removal of 5 bases from V and 6 bases from J, the junction contained 6 bases not matched to a gene. CDR3 in DNA: TGTGCCAGCAGTGCCGGACTAGCGGGAGGCGGCAATGAGCAGTTCTTC. Translated: CASSAGLAGGGNEQFF.

The chain carries TRBV7-2 and TRBJ2-7, with 7 bases aligning to TRBD2. Looked up from germline, CDR1 is SGHTA and CDR2 is FQGNSA. Germline trimming cut 1 base from V and 3 bases from J; bases unmatched to any gene: 9. There are 16 residues in the CDR3. For the CDR3, the DNA is TGTGCCAGCAGCTTAGTAGCGGCGGGAGCCCTCTACGAGCAGTACTTC. Translation: CASSLVAAGALYEQYF.

This chain uses TRBV5-4 with TRBJ2-5, with D unclear. CDR3 size: 14 residues. Germline CDR1 reads SGHNT; CDR2 reads YYREEE (reference sequence). V dropped 0 bases and J dropped 3 bases, with 9 bases sitting between them. The DNA of the CDR3 is TGTGCCAGCAGCTTGGGGGCGGTCAAAGAGACCCAGTACTTC. Its protein is CASSLGAVKETQYF.

This clonotype was picked up a small number of times. This chain links TRBV7-9 with TRBJ2-7; 7 bases align to TRBD2. The CDR3 runs to 13 residues. The germline V gene encodes CDR1 SEHNR and CDR2 FQNEAQ (reference sequence). The junction had 12 bases not matched to a gene; V was cut back by 4 bases and J by 12 bases. This CDR3 reads CASSSPGGGMAYF. CDR3 nucleotide sequence: TGTGCCAGCAGCTCCCCCGGGGGAGGGATGGCGTACTTC.

This rearrangement joins TRBV20-1 to TRBJ1-5; D is unresolved. The CDR3 spans 15 residues. V dropped 0 bases and J dropped 3 bases, with 12 bases sitting between them. Germline CDR1 DFQATT, CDR2 SNEGSKA (reference sequence). In DNA form, the CDR3 reads TGCAGTGCTAGAGATCGAGGAGGTAACAATCAGCCCCAGCATTTT. Encoded protein: CSARDRGGNNQPQHF.

Many counts were recorded for this clonotype. V and J are TRBV18 and TRBJ1-2, with D possibly being TRBD1 (6 bases). Trimming shortened V by 3 bases and J by 2 bases, and 13 bases separated the two germline ends. Germline V lookup: CDR1 KGHSH, CDR2 LQKENI. CDR3 length equals 15 residues. The CDR3 sequence: CASSPTATGNYGYTF. DNA of the CDR3: TGTGCCAGCTCACCTACCGCAACAGGGAACTATGGCTACACCTTC.

The chain combines TRBV30 with TRBJ2-5; D unclear. The CDR3 is made up of 13 amino acids. Trimming shortened V by 2 bases and J by 0 bases, and 7 bases separated the two germline ends. Germline V gene data show CDR1 as GTSNPN and CDR2 as SVGIG (reference sequence). The CDR3 sequence: CAWSHVYQETQYF. CDR3 nucleotides: TGTGCCTGGAGTCACGTGTACCAAGAGACCCAGTACTTC.

Only a few counts were recorded for this clonotype. The chain combines TRBV20-1 with TRBJ2-7; D not certain. V was clipped by 0 bases and J by 0 bases, with 12 bases between them. Germline V lookup: CDR1 DFQATT, CDR2 SNEGSKA (reference sequence). This CDR3 has 15 residues. The CDR3 coding sequence is TGCAGTGCTAGAGATTTAAGCGCCAACTCCTACGAGCAGTACTTC. Its protein is CSARDLSANSYEQYF.

The genes are TRBV7-6 and TRBJ1-4; D perhaps matches TRBD1 (5 bases). Germline-derived CDR1 and CDR2 are SGHVS and FNYEAQ. With 5 bases removed from V and 3 bases from J, the gap between germline ends came to 13 bases. The CDR3 has 15 amino acids. CDR3 DNA sequence: TGTGCCAGCAGCGAGGCAGGGTATTCTAATGAAAAACTGTTTTTT. Translation gives CASSEAGYSNEKLFF.